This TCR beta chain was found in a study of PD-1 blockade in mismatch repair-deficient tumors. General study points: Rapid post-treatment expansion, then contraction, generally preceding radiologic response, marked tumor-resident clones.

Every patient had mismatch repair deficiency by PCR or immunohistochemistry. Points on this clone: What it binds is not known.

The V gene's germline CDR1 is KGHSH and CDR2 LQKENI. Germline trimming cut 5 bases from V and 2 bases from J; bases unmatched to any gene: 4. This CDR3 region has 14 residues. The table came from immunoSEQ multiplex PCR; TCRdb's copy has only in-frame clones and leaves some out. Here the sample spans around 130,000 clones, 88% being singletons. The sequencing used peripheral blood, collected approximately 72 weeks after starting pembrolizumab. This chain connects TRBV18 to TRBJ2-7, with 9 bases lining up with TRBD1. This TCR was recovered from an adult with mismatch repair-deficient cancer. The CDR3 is CASSTGTGTYEQYF. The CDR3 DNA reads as TGTGCCAGCTCAACCGGGACAGGGACCTACGAGCAGTACTTC.